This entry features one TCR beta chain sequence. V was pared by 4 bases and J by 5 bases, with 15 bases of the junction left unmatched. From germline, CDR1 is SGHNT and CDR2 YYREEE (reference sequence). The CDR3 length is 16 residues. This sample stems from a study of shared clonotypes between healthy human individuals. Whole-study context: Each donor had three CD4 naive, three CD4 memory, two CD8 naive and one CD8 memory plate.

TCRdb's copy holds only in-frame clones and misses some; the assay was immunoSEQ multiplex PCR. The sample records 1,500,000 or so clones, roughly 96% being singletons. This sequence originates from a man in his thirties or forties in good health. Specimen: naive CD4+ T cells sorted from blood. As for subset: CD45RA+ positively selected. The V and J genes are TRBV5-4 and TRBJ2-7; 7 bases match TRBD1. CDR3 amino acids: CASSGKTGNVQNEQYF. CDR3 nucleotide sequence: TGTGCCAGCAGCGGTAAGACAGGGAATGTACAAAACGAGCAGTACTTC.